One and the same sample provided the 26 T cell receptor beta chains below, sequenced in a study of early T cells in non-severe SARS-CoV-2 infection. TCRdb processed the 5' RACE reads anew with MiXCR; each CDR3 protein has one entry. The sample contains 70,000 to 95,000 distinct CDR3 sequences, approximately 15% of which appear only once. Material: whole blood. The receptors derive from an adult who was a healthcare worker with PCR-confirmed SARS-CoV-2 infection or an uninfected control (not recorded which).

J is TRBJ2-2 and V is TRBV7-9, with D possibly matching TRBD2 (6 bases). CDR1 is SEHNR, CDR2 FQNEAQ, per germline (reference sequence). The CDR3 covers 13 residues. Trimming took off 11 bases at V and 1 base at J, with 11 bases between the two ends. CDR3 region: CAGGTENTGELFF. The CDR3 nucleotides are TGTGCCGGAGGGACGGAGAACACCGGGGAGCTGTTTTTT.

The rearrangement uses TRBV12-3 or TRBV12-4 and TRBJ1-2; D gene ambiguous. V lost 6 bases, J lost 4 bases, and 6 bases lay in between. This CDR3 spans 11 amino acids. CDR3 in DNA: TGTGCCAGCAGCCAATCCTATGGCTACACCTTC. It is translated as CASSQSYGYTF.

This clonotype was seen only once. No DNA is shown, since the ends of the CDR3 on it are uncertain; the CDR3 is the one TCRdb lists. The chain employs TRBV2 and TRBJ2-2; TRBD2, the D gene given by the table, was not confirmed from the DNA. CDR1 is SNHLY and CDR2 is FYNNEI in the germline V gene. From its first to its last residue, the CDR3 has 15 amino acids. CDR3 sequence reads: CASRNSGGTPGSCFF.

This clonotype was seen a few times. This chain connects TRBV20-1 to TRBJ1-1, with D hard to call. The germline CDR1 and CDR2 sequences are DFQATT and SNEGSKA (reference sequence). There are 12 residues in the CDR3. The CDR3 reads CSAIWINTEAFF. CDR3 bases: TGCAGCGCCATTTGGATCAACACTGAAGCTTTCTTT.

The rearrangement joins TRBV20-1 to TRBJ2-1; perhaps TRBD2 as D (6 bases). The CDR3 extends over 13 amino acids. In germline, CDR1 is DFQATT, CDR2 SNEGSKA (reference sequence). The V gene lost 3 bases and the J gene lost 12 bases, with 18 bases spanning the gap. The CDR3 reads CSARFGGSIRQFF. CDR3 nucleotide sequence: TGCAGTGCTAGGTTCGGAGGGAGCATTAGGCAGTTCTTC.

V usage is TRBV12-3 or TRBV12-4 and J usage is TRBJ2-1, with 7 bases aligning to TRBD1. The CDR3 is 13 residues long. Trimming at V came to 11 bases and at J to 3 bases, leaving 7 bases not matched to a gene. CDR3 region: CAVRDSLYNEQFF. CDR3 DNA sequence: TGTGCCGTTAGGGACAGCCTCTACAATGAGCAGTTCTTC.

This chain connects TRBV12-3 or TRBV12-4 to TRBJ2-1; D uncertain. This CDR3 comprises 14 residues. V lost 2 bases and J 6 bases, leaving 11 bases between the germline ends. The CDR3 DNA sequence: TGTGCCAGCAGTTTATTTCCGGGCGGCAATGAGCAGTTCTTC. Translated: CASSLFPGGNEQFF.

V gene TRBV2 combines with J gene TRBJ2-1, with D unresolved. The germline V gene encodes CDR1 SNHLY and CDR2 FYNNEI. Trimming pared 4 bases from V and 12 bases from J, leaving 13 bases between. This CDR3 contains 12 residues. CDR3 residues: CASSGTQLGQFF. In DNA form, the CDR3 reads TGTGCCAGCAGTGGGACCCAGTTAGGGCAGTTCTTC. The entire variable domain, with the rest obtained from reference TRBV2 and TRBJ2-1, is as follows: EPEVTQTPSHQVTQMGQEVILRCVPISNHLYFYWYRQILGQKVEFLVSFYNNEISEKSEIFDDQFSVERPDGSNFTLKIRSTKLEDSAMYFCASSGTQLGQFFGPGTRLTVL.

This clonotype was found a few times. This sequence joins TRBV7-8 and TRBJ2-5, with 11 bases aligning to TRBD2. Germline lookup yields CDR1 SGHVS and CDR2 FQNEAQ. V lost 4 bases, J lost 5 bases, and 12 bases stayed unmatched. There are 17 residues in the CDR3. The CDR3 loop reads CASSSPLAGGTRETQYF. CDR3 DNA sequence: TGTGCCAGCAGCTCGCCCCTAGCGGGGGGCACTCGGGAGACCCAGTACTTC.

The gene calls are TRBV5-4 and TRBJ2-1, with D tentatively TRBD2 (5 bases). V gave up 0 bases and J gave up 7 bases, with 8 bases separating them. The length of the CDR3 is 13 residues. The V gene's germline CDR1 is SGHNT and CDR2 YYREEE (reference sequence). CDR3 bases: TGTGCCAGCAGCTTGGACCCGGGGAATGAGCAGTTCTTC. Amino acid sequence: CASSLDPGNEQFF.

The chain couples TRBV20-1 to TRBJ1-2; 8 nucleotides agree with TRBD1. CDR1 DFQATT and CDR2 SNEGSKA come from the germline V gene (reference sequence). The J segment lost 4 bases and the V segment lost 4 bases, leaving 8 bases of the junction unmatched. The CDR3 contains 14 residues. CDR3 residues: CSANGQGLGYGYTF. CDR3 bases: TGCAGTGCTAATGGACAGGGACTGGGCTATGGCTACACCTTC.

The rearrangement links TRBV14 to TRBJ1-5; D gene ambiguous. The CDR3 covers 13 residues. Trimming shortened V by 0 bases and J by 5 bases, and 5 bases separated the two germline ends. Germline values: CDR1 SGHDN, CDR2 FVKESK. The DNA for the CDR3 is TGTGCCAGCAGCCAAGATTTGCATCAGCCCCAGCATTTT. Its protein is CASSQDLHQPQHF.

This clonotype was counted many times. This chain links TRBV7-9 with TRBJ2-5; possible D gene TRBD2, 6 bases. Germline CDR1 SEHNR, CDR2 FQNEAQ (reference sequence). V was cut by 4 bases and J by 2 bases, with 11 bases left in between. This CDR3 region has 14 residues. The CDR3 region has the DNA TGTGCCAGCAGCTATCGCGCGGGGCAAGAGACCCAGTACTTC. Encoded protein: CASSYRAGQETQYF.

This chain joins TRBV6-1 and TRBJ1-6; D uncertain. CDR3 length: 14 amino acids. Germline V CDR1 and CDR2: MNHNS, SASEGT. The germline V and J ends were trimmed by 2 bases and 7 bases, with 9 bases remaining between them. CDR3 sequence: CASSETLANSPLHF. CDR3 bases: TGTGCCAGCAGTGAAACCCTGGCCAATTCACCCCTCCACTTT.

This rearrangement joins TRBV28 to TRBJ1-6, with 12 positions matching TRBD1. V lost 5 bases and J lost 3; bases outside the gene matches: 2. Germline values: CDR1 MDHEN, CDR2 SYDVKM. The CDR3 consists of 16 residues. The CDR3 protein is CASSGTGGSYNSPLHF. In DNA form, the CDR3 reads TGTGCCAGCAGTGGGACAGGGGGCAGCTATAATTCACCCCTCCACTTT.

The sample holds a few counts of this clonotype. The gene calls are TRBV12-3 or TRBV12-4 and TRBJ1-5; D uncertain. The CDR3 has 14 amino acids. V dropped 6 bases and J dropped 2 bases, with 11 bases sitting between them. CDR3 amino acids: CASSPQDGNQPQHF. The CDR3 DNA follows: TGTGCCAGCAGCCCCCAGGACGGCAATCAGCCCCAGCATTTT.

The table lists this clonotype with many counts. This sequence joins TRBV12-5 and TRBJ1-1; the D is unclear. Germline CDR1 reads LGHNT; CDR2 reads FRNRAP. The CDR3 is 15 amino acids. The V gene lost 5 bases and the J gene lost 2 bases, with 15 bases spanning the gap. Here the CDR3 DNA reads TGTGCTAGTGGTCCGATTGCCAGTTCAAACACTGAAGCTTTCTTT. Protein sequence: CASGPIASSNTEAFF.

Only a few counts were recorded for this clonotype. The chain is built from TRBV20-1 and TRBJ2-7; no firm D call. Germline CDR1 DFQATT, CDR2 SNEGSKA (reference sequence). The V end lost 0 bases, the J end lost 3 bases, and 12 bases lay between the germline ends. This CDR3 is 14 amino acids long. The CDR3 sequence is CSARDLTEFYEQYV. CDR3 sequence (DNA): TGCAGTGCTAGAGATCTGACTGAGTTCTACGAGCAGTACGTC.

The chain joins TRBV12-3 or TRBV12-4 to TRBJ1-2; D remains ambiguous. This CDR3 has 14 amino acids. V lost 3 bases and J 2 bases, leaving 10 bases between the germline ends. In DNA, the CDR3 is TGTGCCAGCAGTTTTGGCCCGCCGAACTATGGCTACACCTTC. It is translated as CASSFGPPNYGYTF.

In this sample, this clonotype turned up many times. The chain carries TRBV7-3 and TRBJ2-2; D possibly corresponds to TRBD1 (6 bases). V lost 5 bases, J lost 1 base, and 14 bases lay in between. Germline CDR1 SGHTA, CDR2 FQGTGA. The CDR3 is 16 residues long. The CDR3 sequence is CASSPQGPGNTGELFF. CDR3 bases: TGTGCCAGCAGCCCCCAGGGGCCGGGGAACACCGGGGAGCTGTTTTTT.

This chain connects TRBV28 to TRBJ2-4, with D tentatively TRBD1 (5 bases). Trimming stripped 7 bases from V and 7 bases from J, with 11 bases between. Germline CDR1 and CDR2: MDHEN and SYDVKM. CDR3 length: 12 residues. The CDR3 DNA reads TGTGCCAGCATCGGACACCCGAACATTCAGTACTTC. Translation: CASIGHPNIQYF. Filled out from reference TRBV28 and TRBJ2-4, the complete variable domain reads DVKVTQSSRYLVKRTGEKVFLECVQDMDHENMFWYRQDPGLGLRLIYFSYDVKMKEKGDIPEGYSVSREKKERFSLILESASTNQTSMYLCASIGHPNIQYFGAGTRLSVL.

There are a few counts of this clonotype. This sequence joins TRBV6-4 and TRBJ1-5; no reliable D call. From germline, CDR1 is MRHNA and CDR2 SNTAGT. V dropped 3 bases and J dropped 1 base, with 4 bases sitting between them. This CDR3 is built from 13 residues. In DNA, the CDR3 is TGTGCCAGCAGTGAGGAGAGCAATCAGCCCCAGCATTTT. Encoded protein: CASSEESNQPQHF.

The table lists this clonotype with many counts. V usage is TRBV5-4 and J usage is TRBJ2-3; TRBD2 aligns across 7 bases. From germline, CDR1 is SGHNT and CDR2 YYREEE (reference sequence). This CDR3 is built from 14 residues. V gave up 9 bases and J gave up 5 bases; unmatched junction bases: 12. CDR3 residues: CATSSGPKQDTQYF. In DNA form, the CDR3 reads TGTGCCACCTCTAGCGGACCTAAACAAGATACGCAGTATTTT.

This clonotype was seen ten or more times. The CDR3 end shows no conserved phenylalanine or tryptophan, and so a read error is likely. Because the CDR3's place on the DNA is in doubt, the DNA is left out and the CDR3 is given as listed by TCRdb. CDR3 loop: CSLRDSIG. This chain links TRBV29-1 with TRBJ2-7; TRBD2 is taken as the D call from the table, unchecked against the DNA. Both ends counted, the CDR3 spans 8 residues. Germline V CDR1 and CDR2: SQVTM, ANQGSEA.

This chain connects TRBV6-1 to TRBJ2-1, with 11 bases aligning to TRBD2. CDR1 and CDR2 from the germline V gene are MNHNS and SASEGT. The CDR3 is 19 amino acids. The V and J ends lost 2 bases and 0 bases, in that order; junction bases with no gene match: 9. The CDR3 DNA reads as TGTGCCAGCAGTGAACAGCCCACTAGCGGGGGACCCTCCTACAATGAGCAGTTCTTC. It encodes CASSEQPTSGGPSYNEQFF.

The V call is TRBV4-1, the J call TRBJ2-6; no reliable D call. CDR1 and CDR2 (germline): MGHRA, YSYEKL. This CDR3 has 13 residues. V lost 5 bases to trimming and J lost 4 bases, with 6 bases between them. The CDR3 bases are TGCGCCAGCAGCAAACCCGGGGCCAACGTCCTGACTTTC. Its protein product is CASSKPGANVLTF.